This T cell receptor (beta chain) was documented in a study of CD8 T cells in Susac syndrome. RNA in amounts of about 0.45 to 1 ug was reverse transcribed with random hexamers. TCRdb passed the immunoSEQ multiplex PCR reads through MiXCR, listing each CDR3 protein once. Of about 430,000 distinct CDR3 sequences in the sample, around 83% are singletons; the top ten hold under 0.15%. CDR1 SGHRS and CDR2 YFSETQ come from the germline V gene. The CDR3 has 15 amino acids. The V and J ends lost 5 bases and 7 bases, in that order; junction bases with no gene match: 12. Sequenced sample: CD8+ T cells from PBMCs. The clonotype comes from a human donor with multiple sclerosis. J is TRBJ2-7 and V is TRBV5-1; 10 nucleotides agree with TRBD1. The CDR3 is CASSREGQGTWEQYF. Written as DNA, the CDR3 is TGCGCCAGCAGTCGGGAGGGACAGGGGACTTGGGAGCAGTACTTC.